This TCR beta chain is from a study of control samples from healthy donors and cancer patients. TCRdb keeps only in-frame clones here, not all; method: immunoSEQ multiplex PCR. This sample carries 70,000 or so clones, approximately 84% of them seen once, and the ten largest clones take around 2.8%. The CDR3 sequence is 13 residues long. The germline V gene encodes CDR1 SGHNT and CDR2 YENEEA. J lost 10 bases, V lost 5 bases, and 7 bases had no gene match. This receptor was identified in a woman aged 45-65 years with lung cancer. V gene TRBV11-3 combines with J gene TRBJ2-1; 8 bases map to TRBD2. Sequencing was carried out using PBMCs. The CDR3, as DNA: TGTGCCAGCAGCCTCCGGGGGGGTGGAGAGCAGTTCTTC. It encodes CASSLRGGGEQFF.